This entry lists 3 T cell receptor beta chains sequenced from one sample in a study of blood T cell repertoires in COVID-19. The assay was immunoSEQ multiplex PCR, and TCRdb's table has in-frame clones only and misses some. The sample has about 180,000 clones; 75% to 90% are singletons. The sequencing input was peripheral blood. These receptors all come from a woman between 70 and 85 years old with COVID-19, enrolled during active disease.

The chain uses TRBV4-1 and TRBJ2-5; a weak D match, TRBD2 (6 bases). Per the germline V gene, CDR1 is MGHRA and CDR2 is YSYEKL. V was clipped by 1 base and J by 5 bases, with 14 bases between them. The CDR3 has 15 amino acids. The CDR3: CASSQVGTSPETQYF. CDR3 bases: TGCGCCAGCAGCCAAGTGGGAACTAGCCCGGAGACCCAGTACTTC.

The V and J genes are TRBV6-6 and TRBJ2-5, with TRBD1 matching over 7 bases. The CDR3 has 14 residues. The germline CDR1 and CDR2 sequences are MNHNY and SVGAGI (reference sequence). The junction had 7 bases not matched to a gene; V was cut back by 5 bases and J by 4 bases. The CDR3 nucleotides read TGTGCCAGCAGTCGCCGACAGGGACCAGAGACCCAGTACTTC. Translation gives CASSRRQGPETQYF.

The chain joins TRBV30 to TRBJ1-3; 8 bases are shared with TRBD1. The germline CDR1 and CDR2 sequences are GTSNPN and SVGIG (reference sequence). This CDR3 has 14 residues. The V gene end was trimmed by 5 bases and the J gene end by 0 bases; junction bases not matched to a gene: 3. CDR3 nucleotides: TGTGCCTGGGAAGGGACAGGCTCTGGAAACACCATATATTTT. It encodes CAWEGTGSGNTIYF.